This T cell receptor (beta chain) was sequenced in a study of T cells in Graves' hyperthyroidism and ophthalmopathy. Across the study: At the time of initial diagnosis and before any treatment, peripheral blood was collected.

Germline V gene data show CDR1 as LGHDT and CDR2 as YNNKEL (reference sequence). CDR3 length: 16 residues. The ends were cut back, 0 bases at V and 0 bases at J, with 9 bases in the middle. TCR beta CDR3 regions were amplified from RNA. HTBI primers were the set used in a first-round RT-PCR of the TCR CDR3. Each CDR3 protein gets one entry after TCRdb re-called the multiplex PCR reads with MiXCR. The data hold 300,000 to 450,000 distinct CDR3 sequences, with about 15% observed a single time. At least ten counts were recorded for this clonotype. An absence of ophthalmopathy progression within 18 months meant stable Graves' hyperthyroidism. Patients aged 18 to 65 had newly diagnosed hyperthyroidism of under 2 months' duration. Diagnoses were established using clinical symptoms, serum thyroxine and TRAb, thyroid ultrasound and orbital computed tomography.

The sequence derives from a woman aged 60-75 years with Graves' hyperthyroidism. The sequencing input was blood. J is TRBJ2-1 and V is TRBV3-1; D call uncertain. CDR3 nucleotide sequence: TGTGCCAGCAGCCAAGAGGCGTGGAGCTCCTACAATGAGCAGTTCTTC. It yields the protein CASSQEAWSSYNEQFF.